One and the same sample provided the 14 T cell receptor beta chains below, sequenced in a study of beta chain features in type 1 diabetes. What was sequenced were expressed TCRB transcripts, since all of the isolated RNA had been reverse transcribed. The repertoire was sequenced with immunoSEQ multiplex PCR; TCRdb's copy has only in-frame clones and lacks some. The sample lists roughly 500,000 clones, approximately 28% occurring once. Material: naive CD4+ T cells from blood. These receptors originate from a man aged 18 to 29 in good health.

This clone has just a few counts. The rearrangement links TRBV7-6 to TRBJ1-5; D is uncertain. The V gene lost 5 bases and the J gene lost 9 bases, with 14 bases spanning the gap. Germline lookup yields CDR1 SGHVS and CDR2 FNYEAQ. The length of the CDR3 is 13 residues. As DNA, the CDR3 is TGTGCCAGCAGCGGTACAAGAGATGGGCCCCAGCATTTT. It yields the protein CASSGTRDGPQHF.

This clone has only a few counts. The V and J genes are TRBV30 and TRBJ2-3, with TRBD1 as a possible D gene (7 bases). V was pared by 4 bases and J by 6 bases, with 20 bases between. This CDR3 contains 15 residues. Germline CDR1 is GTSNPN and CDR2 is SVGIG (reference sequence). The CDR3 nucleotides are TGTGCCTGGACGGACTATAGGGGGCGCAGGGATACGCAGTATTTT. It specifies CAWTDYRGRRDTQYF.

CDR3 region: CASSHPRGTQYF. CDR3 DNA sequence: TGTGCCAGCAGCCATCCTAGGGGGACCCAGTACTTC. This chain connects TRBV7-2 to TRBJ2-5; D possibly corresponds to TRBD1 (5 bases). Germline V gene sequence: CDR1 SGHTA, CDR2 FQGNSA. V dropped 5 bases and J dropped 7 bases, with 11 bases sitting between them. This CDR3 is built from 12 residues.

Regarding this clone: Other DNA sequences in the same sample also yield this CDR3. The chain has TRBV29-1 and TRBJ1-1; D gene uncertain. Trimming cost V 4 bases and J 1 base, with 4 bases left between them. Germline CDR1 and CDR2: SQVTM and ANQGSEA. The CDR3 runs 11 residues. In DNA form, the CDR3 reads TGCAGCGTTGGCAGGAACACTGAAGCTTTCTTT. Encoded protein: CSVGRNTEAFF.

The chain employs TRBV30 and TRBJ1-2; no definite D call. Trimming pared 2 bases from V and 8 bases from J, leaving 12 bases between. This CDR3 is 12 amino acids long. Germline V gene sequence: CDR1 GTSNPN, CDR2 SVGIG (reference sequence). The CDR3 DNA sequence: TGTGCCTGGAGTCCGGACGACGGAGGCTACACCTTC. Its translation: CAWSPDDGGYTF.

V usage is TRBV9 and J usage is TRBJ1-2; tentative D call: TRBD1 (5 bases). The V end lost 1 base, the J end lost 3 bases, and 13 bases lay between the germline ends. CDR1 is SGDLS and CDR2 is YYNGEE in the germline V gene. The CDR3 spans 15 residues. CDR3 DNA sequence: TGTGCCAGCAGCGTACTCTGGACGGGGGACTATGGCTACACCTTC. Translation gives CASSVLWTGDYGYTF.

The sample holds a few counts of this clone. V and J are TRBV29-1 and TRBJ2-5; D is perhaps TRBD1 or TRBD2 (5 bases each). CDR3 length: 14 amino acids. Trimming removed 7 bases from V and 4 bases from J, with 19 bases in between. The germline V gene encodes CDR1 SQVTM and CDR2 ANQGSEA. The CDR3 sequence is CSGRPRWDGETQYF. In nucleotides, the CDR3 is TGCAGCGGGAGGCCCAGGTGGGACGGAGAGACCCAGTACTTC.

As for this clone: This sample also contains other DNA sequences that code for the same CDR3. The J gene is TRBJ2-5, the V gene TRBV19; 7 bases line up with TRBD1. Germline lookup yields CDR1 LNHDA and CDR2 SQIVND (reference sequence). The CDR3 length is 13 residues. The junction had 3 bases not matched to a gene; V was cut back by 6 bases and J by 2 bases. CDR3 region: CASSTTGQETQYF. The CDR3 DNA is TGTGCCAGTAGCACGACAGGGCAAGAGACCCAGTACTTC.

The rearrangement links TRBV23-1 to TRBJ2-1, with 10 bases aligning to TRBD2. TRBV23-1 is flagged as an ORF with uncertain function. The CDR3 sequence is 15 residues long. Trimming took 1 base from V and 9 from J; bases not matched to a gene: 6. The CDR3 loop reads CASSQYPSGSSEQFF. The CDR3 region has the DNA TGCGCCAGCAGTCAATATCCTAGCGGGAGTAGTGAGCAGTTCTTC.

This clone has more than one count but fewer than ten. An end of the junction differs from the germline gene, which may be a read error. The V gene is TRBV7-9, the J gene TRBJ2-1, with 10 positions matching TRBD2. Germline V gene lookup returns CDR1 SEHNR and CDR2 FQNEAQ (reference sequence). The CDR3 has 16 amino acids. The CDR3 nucleotides are TGTGCCAGCAGCATAGCGGGAGGAACCTCCTACAATGAGCAGTTCTTC. Translated, it gives CASSIAGGTSYNEQFF.

The rearrangement joins TRBV7-6 to TRBJ2-1, with a tentative D call TRBD1 (5 bases). Germline V lookup: CDR1 SGHVS, CDR2 FNYEAQ. The CDR3 has 16 amino acids. The V gene lost 5 bases and the J gene lost 0 bases, with 14 bases spanning the gap. The CDR3 DNA is TGTGCCAGCAGCGCCGCCAGGGTAAGCTCCTACAATGAGCAGTTCTTC. This sequence encodes CASSAARVSSYNEQFF.

This clone was seen a handful of times. V and J are TRBV7-9 and TRBJ2-3; a weak D match, TRBD2 (6 bases). There are 11 residues in the CDR3. Germline V gene sequence: CDR1 SEHNR, CDR2 FQNEAQ (reference sequence). CDR3 loop: CATGGTDTQYF. Here the CDR3 DNA reads TGTGCGACGGGGGGCACAGATACGCAGTATTTT.

Points on this clone: This sample also contains other DNA sequences that code for the same CDR3. V gene TRBV10-3 combines with J gene TRBJ2-5; D ambiguous. Per the germline V gene, CDR1 is ENHRY and CDR2 is SYGVKD. Trimming pared 0 bases from V and 5 bases from J, leaving 4 bases between. The CDR3 length is 12 residues. For the CDR3, the DNA is TGTGCCATCAGTGAGTCTGTCGAGACCCAGTACTTC. This codes for CAISESVETQYF.

This chain links TRBV5-1 with TRBJ1-1; no reliable D call. Trimming left V 4 bases short and J 0 bases short, with 10 bases between. This CDR3 is 14 amino acids long. Germline loops: CDR1 SGHRS, CDR2 YFSETQ. Written as DNA, the CDR3 is TGCGCCAGCAGCACAGACCGAGTGAACACTGAAGCTTTCTTT. Translated, it gives CASSTDRVNTEAFF. The entire variable domain, with the rest obtained from reference TRBV5-1 and TRBJ1-1, is as follows: KAGVTQTPRYLIKTRGQQVTLSCSPISGHRSVSWYQQTPGQGLQFLFEYFSETQRNKGNFPGRFSGRQFSNSRSEMNVSTLELGDSALYLCASSTDRVNTEAFFGQGTRLTVV.